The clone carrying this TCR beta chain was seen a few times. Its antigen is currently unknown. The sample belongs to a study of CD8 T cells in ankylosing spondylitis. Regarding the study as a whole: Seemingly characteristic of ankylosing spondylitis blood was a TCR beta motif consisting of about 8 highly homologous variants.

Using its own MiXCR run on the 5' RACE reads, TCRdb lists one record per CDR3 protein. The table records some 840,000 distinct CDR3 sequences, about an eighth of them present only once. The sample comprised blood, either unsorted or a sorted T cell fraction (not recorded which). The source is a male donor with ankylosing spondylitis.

The CDR3 loop reads CSAGGLADHEQYF. CDR3 DNA: TGCAGTGCGGGGGGACTAGCGGACCACGAGCAGTACTTC. The chain joins TRBV20-1 to TRBJ2-7, with 11 bases that match TRBD2. Germline CDR1 reads DFQATT; CDR2 reads SNEGSKA (reference sequence). The CDR3 sequence is 13 residues long. V shed 6 bases and J 5 bases; nucleotides not matched to a gene: 6.